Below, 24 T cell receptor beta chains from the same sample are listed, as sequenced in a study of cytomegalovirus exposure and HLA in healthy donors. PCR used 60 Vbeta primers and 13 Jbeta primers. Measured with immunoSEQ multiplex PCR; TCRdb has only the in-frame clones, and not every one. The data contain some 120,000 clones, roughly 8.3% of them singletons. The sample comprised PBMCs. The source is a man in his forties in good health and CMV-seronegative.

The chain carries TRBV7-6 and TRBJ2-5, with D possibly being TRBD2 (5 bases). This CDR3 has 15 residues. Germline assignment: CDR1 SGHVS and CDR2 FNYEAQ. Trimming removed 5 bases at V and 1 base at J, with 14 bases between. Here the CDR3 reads CASSALTGFQETQYF. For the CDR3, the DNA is TGTGCCAGCAGCGCACTTACGGGGTTCCAAGAGACCCAGTACTTC.

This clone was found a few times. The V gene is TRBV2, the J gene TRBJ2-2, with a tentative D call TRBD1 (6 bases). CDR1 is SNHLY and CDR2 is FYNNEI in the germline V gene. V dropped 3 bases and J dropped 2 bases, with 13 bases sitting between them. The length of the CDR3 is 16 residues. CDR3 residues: CASSDEDRQNTGELFF. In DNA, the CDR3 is TGTGCCAGCAGTGATGAAGACAGGCAAAACACCGGGGAGCTGTTTTTT.

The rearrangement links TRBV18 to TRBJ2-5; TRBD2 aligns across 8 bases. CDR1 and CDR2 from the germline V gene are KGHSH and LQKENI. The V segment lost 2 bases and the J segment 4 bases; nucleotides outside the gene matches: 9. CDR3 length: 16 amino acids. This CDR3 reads CASSPWTSLGGETQYF. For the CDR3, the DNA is TGTGCCAGCTCACCATGGACTAGCTTAGGGGGAGAGACCCAGTACTTC.

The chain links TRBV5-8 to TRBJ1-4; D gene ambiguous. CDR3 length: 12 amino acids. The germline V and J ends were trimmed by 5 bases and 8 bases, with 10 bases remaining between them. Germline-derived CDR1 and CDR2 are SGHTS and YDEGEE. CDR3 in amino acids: CASRRGGEKLFF. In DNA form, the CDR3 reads TGTGCCAGCAGGCGGGGAGGGGAAAAACTGTTTTTT.

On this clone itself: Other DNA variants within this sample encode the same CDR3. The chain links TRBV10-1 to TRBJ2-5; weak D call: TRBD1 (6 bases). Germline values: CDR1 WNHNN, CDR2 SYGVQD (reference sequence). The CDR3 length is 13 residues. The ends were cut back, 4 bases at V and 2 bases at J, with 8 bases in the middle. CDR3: CASSVTGQETQYF. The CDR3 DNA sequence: TGCGCCAGCAGTGTGACAGGACAAGAGACCCAGTACTTC.

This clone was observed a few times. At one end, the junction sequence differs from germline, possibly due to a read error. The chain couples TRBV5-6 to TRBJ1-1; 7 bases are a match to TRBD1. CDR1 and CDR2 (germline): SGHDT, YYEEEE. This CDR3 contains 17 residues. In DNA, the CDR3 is TGTGCCAGCAGCCCTCCGGGACAGCCTTGGGTGAACACTGCAGCTTTCTTT. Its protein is CASSPPGQPWVNTAAFF.

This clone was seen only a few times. CDR3 residues: CASSLAGQGSNSPLHF. In DNA, the CDR3 is TGCGCCAGCAGCTTGGCGGGACAGGGTTCCAATTCACCCCTCCACTTT. This chain joins TRBV5-1 and TRBJ1-6; TRBD1 agrees at 9 bases. The CDR3 runs 16 residues. The germline V gene encodes CDR1 SGHRS and CDR2 YFSETQ. V lost 0 bases to trimming and J lost 7 bases; unmatched junction nucleotides: 5.

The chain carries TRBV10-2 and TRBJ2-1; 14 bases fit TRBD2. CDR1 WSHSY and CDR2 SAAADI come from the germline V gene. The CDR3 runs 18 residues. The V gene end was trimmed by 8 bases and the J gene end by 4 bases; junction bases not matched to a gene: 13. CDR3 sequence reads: CASGDLGLAGAVYNEQFF. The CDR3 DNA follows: TGCGCCAGCGGGGACCTGGGACTAGCGGGGGCCGTATACAATGAGCAGTTCTTC.

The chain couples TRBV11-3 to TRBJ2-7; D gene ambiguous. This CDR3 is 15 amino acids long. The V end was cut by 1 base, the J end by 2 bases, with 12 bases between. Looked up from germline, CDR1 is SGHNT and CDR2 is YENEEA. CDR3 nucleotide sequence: TGTGCCAGCAGCTTAGGAGTTTCCGGAGCCTACGAGCAGTACTTC. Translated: CASSLGVSGAYEQYF.

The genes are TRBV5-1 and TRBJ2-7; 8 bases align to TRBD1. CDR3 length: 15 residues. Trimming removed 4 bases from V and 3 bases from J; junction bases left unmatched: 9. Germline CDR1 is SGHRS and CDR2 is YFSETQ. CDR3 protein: CASSRDRGSHYEQYF. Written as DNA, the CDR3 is TGCGCCAGCAGCAGAGACAGGGGAAGCCACTACGAGCAGTACTTC.

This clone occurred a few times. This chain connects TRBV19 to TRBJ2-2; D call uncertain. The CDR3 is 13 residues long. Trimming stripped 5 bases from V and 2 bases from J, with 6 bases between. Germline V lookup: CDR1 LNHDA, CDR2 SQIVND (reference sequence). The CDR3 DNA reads TGTGCCAGTAGTTTAACTAACACCGGGGAGCTGTTTTTT. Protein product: CASSLTNTGELFF.

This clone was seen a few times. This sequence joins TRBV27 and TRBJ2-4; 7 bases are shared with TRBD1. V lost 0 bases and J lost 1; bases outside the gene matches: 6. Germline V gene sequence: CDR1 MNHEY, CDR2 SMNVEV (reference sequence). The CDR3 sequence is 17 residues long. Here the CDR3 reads CASSLSRKGAAKNIQYF. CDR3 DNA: TGTGCCAGCAGTTTATCAAGGAAGGGGGCGGCCAAAAACATTCAGTACTTC.

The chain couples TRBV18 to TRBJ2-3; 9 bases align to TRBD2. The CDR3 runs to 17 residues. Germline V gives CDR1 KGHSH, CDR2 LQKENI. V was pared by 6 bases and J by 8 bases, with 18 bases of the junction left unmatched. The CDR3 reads CASSSPSGGGASGTQYF. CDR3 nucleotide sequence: TGTGCCAGCTCTTCACCCTCTGGCGGGGGGGCCTCGGGTACGCAGTATTTT.

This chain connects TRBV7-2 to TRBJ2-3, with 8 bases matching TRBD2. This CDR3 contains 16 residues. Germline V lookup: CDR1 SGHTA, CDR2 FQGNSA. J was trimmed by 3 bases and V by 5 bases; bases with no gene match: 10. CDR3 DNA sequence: TGTGCCAGCAGCCTACGGGGGGGGAGGCAGACAGATACGCAGTATTTT. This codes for CASSLRGGRQTDTQYF.

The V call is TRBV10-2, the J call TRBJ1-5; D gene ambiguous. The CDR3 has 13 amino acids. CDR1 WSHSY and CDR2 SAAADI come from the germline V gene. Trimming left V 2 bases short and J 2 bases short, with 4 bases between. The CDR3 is CASSETGNQPQHF. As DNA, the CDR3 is TGCGCCAGCAGTGAGACGGGCAATCAGCCCCAGCATTTT.

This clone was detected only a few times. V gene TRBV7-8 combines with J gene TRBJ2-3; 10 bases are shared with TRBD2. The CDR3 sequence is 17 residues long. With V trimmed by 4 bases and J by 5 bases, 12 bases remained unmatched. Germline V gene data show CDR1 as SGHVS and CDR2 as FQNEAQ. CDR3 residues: CASSSLASGGVRDTQYF. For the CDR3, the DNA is TGTGCCAGCAGCTCTCTTGCTAGCGGGGGAGTTAGAGATACGCAGTATTTT.

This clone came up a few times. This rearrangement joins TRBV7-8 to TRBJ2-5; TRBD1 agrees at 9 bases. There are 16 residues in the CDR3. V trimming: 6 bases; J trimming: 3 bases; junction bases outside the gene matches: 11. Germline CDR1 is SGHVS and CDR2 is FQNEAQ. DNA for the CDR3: TGTGCCAGCAGTTACTCGGGACAGGGTAGGGAAGAGACCCAGTACTTC. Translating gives CASSYSGQGREETQYF.

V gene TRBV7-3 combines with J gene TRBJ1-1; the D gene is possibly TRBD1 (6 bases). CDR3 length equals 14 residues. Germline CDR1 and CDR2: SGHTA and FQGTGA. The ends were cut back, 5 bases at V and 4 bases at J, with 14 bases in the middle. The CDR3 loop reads CASSRGGIGTEAFF. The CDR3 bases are TGTGCCAGCAGCCGCGGGGGCATCGGCACTGAAGCTTTCTTT.

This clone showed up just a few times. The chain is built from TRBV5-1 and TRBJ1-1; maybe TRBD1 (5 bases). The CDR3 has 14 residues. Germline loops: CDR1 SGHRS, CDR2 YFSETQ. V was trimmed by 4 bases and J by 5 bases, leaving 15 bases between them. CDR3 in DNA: TGCGCCAGCAGCCAGACTCTGGGGGGAACTGAAGCTTTCTTT. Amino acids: CASSQTLGGTEAFF.

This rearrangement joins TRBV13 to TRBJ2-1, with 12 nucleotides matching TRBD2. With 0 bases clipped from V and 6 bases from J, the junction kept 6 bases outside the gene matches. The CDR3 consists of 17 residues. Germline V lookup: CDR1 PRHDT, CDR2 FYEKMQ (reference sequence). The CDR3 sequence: CASSLGALAGGLNEQFF. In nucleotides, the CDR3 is TGTGCCAGCAGCTTAGGGGCCCTAGCGGGGGGGCTCAATGAGCAGTTCTTC.

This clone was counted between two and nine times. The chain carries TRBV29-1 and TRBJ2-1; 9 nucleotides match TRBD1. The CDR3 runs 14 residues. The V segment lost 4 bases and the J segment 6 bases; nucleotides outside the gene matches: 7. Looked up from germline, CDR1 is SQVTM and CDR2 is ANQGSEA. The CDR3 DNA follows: TGCAGCGTTGGGACAGGGGTTTCGGCCAATGAGCAGTTCTTC. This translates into CSVGTGVSANEQFF.

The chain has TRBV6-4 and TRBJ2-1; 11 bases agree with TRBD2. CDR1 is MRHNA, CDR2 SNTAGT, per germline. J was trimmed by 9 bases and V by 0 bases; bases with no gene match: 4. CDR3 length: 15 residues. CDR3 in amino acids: CASSDSASGGTEQFF. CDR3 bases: TGTGCCAGCAGTGACTCAGCTAGCGGGGGGACTGAGCAGTTCTTC.

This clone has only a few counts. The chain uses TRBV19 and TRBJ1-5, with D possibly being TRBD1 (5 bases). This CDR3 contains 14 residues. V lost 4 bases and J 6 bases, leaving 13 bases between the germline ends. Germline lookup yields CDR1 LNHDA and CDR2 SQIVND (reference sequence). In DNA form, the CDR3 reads TGTGCCAGTAGTAATGCAGGGAACGGTCAGCCCCAGCATTTT. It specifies CASSNAGNGQPQHF. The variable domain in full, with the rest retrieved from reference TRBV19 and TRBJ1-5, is DGGITQSPKYLFRKEGQNVTLSCEQNLNHDAMYWYRQDPGQGLRLIYYSQIVNDFQKGDIAEGYSVSREKKESFPLTVTSAQKNPTAFYLCASSNAGNGQPQHFGDGTRLSIL.

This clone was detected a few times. The CDR3, as DNA: TGTGCCAGCAGTGAAGTGGGACAGGGCACCGGGGAGCTGTTTTTT. It translates to CASSEVGQGTGELFF. The genes are TRBV2 and TRBJ2-2; 9 nucleotides agree with TRBD1. The CDR3 is made up of 15 amino acids. Germline CDR1 reads SNHLY; CDR2 reads FYNNEI. Losses at the gene ends were 1 base for V and 4 bases for J; bases not matched to a gene: 1. Variable domain in full (rest from reference TRBV2 and TRBJ2-2): EPEVTQTPSHQVTQMGQEVILRCVPISNHLYFYWYRQILGQKVEFLVSFYNNEISEKSEIFDDQFSVERPDGSNFTLKIRSTKLEDSAMYFCASSEVGQGTGELFFGEGSRLTVL.